The 27 T cell receptor beta chains in this list originate from one sample, sequenced in a study of Ad26.COV2.S vaccination and SARS-CoV-2 variants. This sample's treatment: over 15 received Ad26.COV2.S at low or high dose, single or two shots; roughly 5 received placebo; per-sample allocation not given. Sampling happened 63 days after the first vaccine or placebo injection. Generated by immunoSEQ multiplex PCR, the TCRdb table keeps only in-frame clones and is missing some. The top ten clones hold about 3.3% of a sample with approximately 400,000 clones, approximately 85% of them seen once. The specimen was peripheral blood, collected in a trial of Ad26.COV2.S vaccine versus placebo. The receptors shown here come from a person aged 18-60 years who received the Ad26.COV2.S COVID-19 vaccine or a placebo.

The chain links TRBV10-2 to TRBJ2-2; 7 bases align to TRBD2. The CDR3 sequence is 20 residues long. Germline assignment: CDR1 WSHSY and CDR2 SAAADI. With 8 bases clipped from V and 0 bases from J, the junction kept 21 bases outside the gene matches. CDR3 loop: CASLPTRGGPMFANTGELFF. CDR3 DNA sequence: TGCGCCAGCCTTCCTACCCGCGGGGGACCCATGTTCGCGAACACCGGGGAGCTGTTTTTT.

The V gene is TRBV28, the J gene TRBJ2-5; tentative D call: TRBD1 (7 bases). Germline V gives CDR1 MDHEN, CDR2 SYDVKM. Trimming took 5 bases from V and 5 from J, leaving 18 bases between them. This CDR3 spans 15 amino acids. CDR3 bases: TGTGCCAGCAGTATCCTAACACAGGGGAGGGAGACCCAGTACTTC. This codes for CASSILTQGRETQYF.

The chain couples TRBV2 to TRBJ1-1; perhaps TRBD1 as D (5 bases). Trimming stripped 8 bases from V and 5 bases from J, with 21 bases between. The CDR3 is 15 residues long. CDR1 SNHLY and CDR2 FYNNEI come from the germline V gene. The CDR3 region is CASSYLGTGITEAFF. The CDR3 DNA follows: TGTGCCAGCTCTTACCTGGGGACGGGCATAACTGAAGCTTTCTTT.

This clone appeared once. The chain has TRBV13 and TRBJ2-7; perhaps D is TRBD1 or TRBD2 (5 bases each). Germline V lookup: CDR1 PRHDT, CDR2 FYEKMQ (reference sequence). Between the trimmed V and J ends, which lost 0 bases and 4 bases, there was a span of 19 bases. The CDR3 sequence is 17 residues long. CDR3 DNA: TGTGCCAGCAGCTTAGGCTTCGGGGACCGACCCTCTTACGAGCAGTACTTC. This codes for CASSLGFGDRPSYEQYF.

The genes are TRBV7-8 and TRBJ1-6, with D unclear. There are 16 residues in the CDR3. Germline-derived CDR1 and CDR2 are SGHVS and FQNEAQ. Trimming left V 7 bases short and J 9 bases short, with 22 bases between. The CDR3 nucleotides are TGTGCCAGCACCTGGGTTCTTGGGGTCCAGAGTTCACCCCTCCACTTT. It specifies CASTWVLGVQSSPLHF. Full variable domain (remainder filled in from reference TRBV7-8 and TRBJ1-6): GAGVSQSPRYKVAKRGQDVALRCDPISGHVSLFWYQQALGQGPEFLTYFQNEAQLDKSGLPSDRFFAERPEGSVSTLKIQRTQQEDSAVYLCASTWVLGVQSSPLHFGNGTRLTVT.

The chain employs TRBV5-4 and TRBJ2-3, with 9 bases lining up with TRBD1. V shed 4 bases, J shed 2 bases, and the junction held 8 bases outside the gene matches. Per the germline V gene, CDR1 is SGHNT and CDR2 is YYREEE (reference sequence). The CDR3 length is 16 residues. CDR3 bases: TGTGCCAGCAGCAGAAGGGACAGGGTGAACACAGATACGCAGTATTTT. Its protein product is CASSRRDRVNTDTQYF.

The chain carries TRBV6-5 and TRBJ2-7; the D is unclear. CDR3 length equals 16 residues. Germline CDR1 and CDR2: MNHEY and SVGAGI. The V end was cut by 0 bases, the J end by 1 base, with 13 bases between. CDR3 DNA sequence: TGTGCCAGCAGTTACTCGCCACAGCCCGGATCCTACGAGCAGTACTTC. Its protein is CASSYSPQPGSYEQYF.

This chain links TRBV5-6 with TRBJ2-7; 9 positions agree with TRBD1. Germline V gives CDR1 SGHDT, CDR2 YYEEEE. The CDR3 covers 15 residues. Losses at the gene ends were 6 bases for V and 2 bases for J; bases not matched to a gene: 9. The CDR3 DNA sequence: TGTGCCAGCACGCCGGGACAGGGTATAACCTACGAGCAGTACTTC. Protein product: CASTPGQGITYEQYF.

The rearrangement joins TRBV5-1 to TRBJ2-5; D possibly corresponds to TRBD1 (5 bases). With 2 bases removed from V and 1 base from J, the gap between germline ends came to 9 bases. Germline V gene sequence: CDR1 SGHRS, CDR2 YFSETQ. The CDR3 loop spans 14 amino acids. The chain's CDR3 is CASSFGQPQETQYF. DNA for the CDR3: TGCGCCAGCAGCTTTGGACAACCCCAAGAGACCCAGTACTTC.

The chain employs TRBV6-1 and TRBJ1-4; 8 bases are a match to TRBD1. This CDR3 is 16 amino acids long. CDR1 MNHNS and CDR2 SASEGT come from the germline V gene. Trimming took 2 bases from V and 4 from J; bases not matched to a gene: 6. CDR3 bases: TGTGCCAGCAGTGAAACCCGACAGGGGCTTAATGAAAAACTGTTTTTT. This codes for CASSETRQGLNEKLFF.

V gene TRBV28 combines with J gene TRBJ1-4, with 8 bases fitting TRBD1. Germline V gene data show CDR1 as MDHEN and CDR2 as SYDVKM. Trimming cost V 1 base and J 8 bases; bases outside gene matches: 9. The CDR3 consists of 16 residues. CDR3 sequence: CASSLSPGQGREKLFF. The CDR3 nucleotides are TGTGCCAGCAGTTTATCCCCCGGACAGGGTAGGGAAAAACTGTTTTTT.

The CDR3, as DNA: TGTGCCAGCAGTGACAGGGGGCGTGGGACTGAAGCTTTCTTT. Amino acid sequence: CASSDRGRGTEAFF. V usage is TRBV27 and J usage is TRBJ1-1, with 10 bases that match TRBD1. Losses at the gene ends were 5 bases for V and 5 bases for J; bases not matched to a gene: 5. Germline V gene lookup returns CDR1 MNHEY and CDR2 SMNVEV (reference sequence). The CDR3 is made up of 14 amino acids.

The chain recombines TRBV7-2 with TRBJ2-5; perhaps TRBD1 as D (6 bases). The germline V gene encodes CDR1 SGHTA and CDR2 FQGNSA. This CDR3 has 14 residues. V was pared by 2 bases and J by 6 bases, with 13 bases between. The CDR3 here is CASSLSTGTKTQYF. The CDR3 DNA reads TGTGCCAGCAGCTTATCAACCGGGACAAAGACCCAGTACTTC.

This clone was found once. The chain has TRBV18 and TRBJ2-3, with 7 bases lining up with TRBD1. The CDR3 runs to 15 residues. Trimming removed 0 bases from V and 4 bases from J; junction bases left unmatched: 4. Germline loops: CDR1 KGHSH, CDR2 LQKENI. The CDR3 reads CASSPPSRGSDTQYF. In DNA form, the CDR3 reads TGTGCCAGCTCACCACCATCCAGGGGGTCAGATACGCAGTATTTT.

The J gene is TRBJ2-2, the V gene TRBV6-5; 9 bases map to TRBD1. Germline V gives CDR1 MNHEY, CDR2 SVGAGI. With V trimmed by 7 bases and J by 5 bases, 2 bases remained unmatched. The CDR3 sequence is 13 residues long. DNA for the CDR3: TGTGCCAGCATCGGACAGGGGACCGGGGAGCTGTTTTTT. Translation: CASIGQGTGELFF.

The gene calls are TRBV28 and TRBJ1-5; D is possibly TRBD1 (6 bases). Germline V gives CDR1 MDHEN, CDR2 SYDVKM. V lost 4 bases and J 4 bases, leaving 11 bases between the germline ends. The CDR3 totals 14 residues. CDR3 nucleotide sequence: TGTGCCAGCAGTTCCGGACAGAGAAATCAGCCCCAGCATTTT. It is translated as CASSSGQRNQPQHF.

The chain employs TRBV6-5 and TRBJ1-1, with D hard to call. V was cut by 6 bases and J by 0 bases, with 11 bases left in between. The CDR3 is 14 residues long. Germline CDR1 reads MNHEY; CDR2 reads SVGAGI. The CDR3 loop reads CASRLRTVNTEAFF. DNA of the CDR3: TGTGCCAGCAGGTTAAGGACGGTGAACACTGAAGCTTTCTTT.

The CDR3 coding sequence is TGTGCCAGCAGTTCGAGGGGAACTAATGAAAAACTGTTTTTT. Encoded protein: CASSSRGTNEKLFF. V gene TRBV27 combines with J gene TRBJ1-4; tentative D call: TRBD1 (5 bases). CDR1 and CDR2 from the germline V gene are MNHEY and SMNVEV (reference sequence). V was pared by 4 bases and J by 1 base, with 7 bases between. The CDR3 has 14 residues.

The rearrangement links TRBV20-1 to TRBJ1-3; D is unresolved. Germline CDR1 reads DFQATT; CDR2 reads SNEGSKA (reference sequence). The CDR3 loop spans 11 amino acids. Trimming removed 4 bases from V and 4 bases from J, with 5 bases in between. This chain's CDR3 is CSAKLGNTIYF. CDR3 coding DNA: TGCAGTGCTAAGTTGGGAAACACCATATATTTT.

The V and J genes are TRBV2 and TRBJ1-5; perhaps TRBD1 as D (6 bases). CDR1 SNHLY and CDR2 FYNNEI come from the germline V gene. The CDR3 loop spans 19 amino acids. Trimming stripped 1 base from V and 2 bases from J, with 21 bases between. CDR3 sequence: CASSEDITNRVVGNQPQHF. The CDR3 region has the DNA TGTGCCAGCAGTGAAGACATTACGAACAGGGTGGTTGGCAATCAGCCCCAGCATTTT.

The CDR3 protein is CASSLIQGRGQPQHF. In DNA form, the CDR3 reads TGTGCCAGCAGCTTGATCCAGGGACGGGGTCAGCCCCAGCATTTT. The J gene is TRBJ1-5, the V gene TRBV5-6; weak D call: TRBD1 (5 bases). From germline, CDR1 is SGHDT and CDR2 YYEEEE. The CDR3 contains 15 residues. Trimming shortened V by 1 base and J by 6 bases, and 14 bases separated the two germline ends. The entire variable domain, with the rest obtained from reference TRBV5-6 and TRBJ1-5, is as follows: DAGVTQSPTHLIKTRGQQVTLRCSPKSGHDTVSWYQQALGQGPQFIFQYYEEEERQRGNFPDRFSGHQFPNYSSELNVNALLLGDSALYLCASSLIQGRGQPQHFGDGTRLSIL.

The gene calls are TRBV30 and TRBJ2-7; 10 bases are a match to TRBD2. The CDR3 has 14 amino acids. The J segment lost 3 bases and the V segment lost 2 bases, leaving 4 bases of the junction unmatched. Germline V gene lookup returns CDR1 GTSNPN and CDR2 SVGIG (reference sequence). CDR3 bases: TGTGCCTGGAGTTTCGGACTAGCGGACTACGAGCAGTACTTC. Protein product: CAWSFGLADYEQYF. Drawing the rest from reference TRBV30 and TRBJ2-7, the complete variable domain is SQTIHQWPATLVQPVGSPLSLECTVEGTSNPNLYWYRQAAGRGLQLLFYSVGIGQISSEVPQNLSASRPQDRQFILSSKKLLLSDSGFYLCAWSFGLADYEQYFGPGTRLTVT.

The J gene is TRBJ2-5, the V gene TRBV18; D is perhaps TRBD1 (6 bases). Germline CDR1 reads KGHSH; CDR2 reads LQKENI. This CDR3 is built from 14 residues. Trimming cost V 2 bases and J 4 bases, with 11 bases left between them. The CDR3 here is CASSPVQGRETQYF. CDR3 nucleotides: TGTGCCAGCTCACCAGTACAGGGACGAGAGACCCAGTACTTC.

J is TRBJ1-1 and V is TRBV5-1; no clear D gene. This CDR3 is 15 amino acids long. Germline V lookup: CDR1 SGHRS, CDR2 YFSETQ. The ends were cut back, 0 bases at V and 1 base at J, with 10 bases in the middle. Here the CDR3 DNA reads TGCGCCAGCAGCTTGGGGGCGAAACCGAACACTGAAGCTTTCTTT. Translating it yields CASSLGAKPNTEAFF.

V gene TRBV4-3 combines with J gene TRBJ1-1; perhaps TRBD1 as D (5 bases). The CDR3 totals 15 residues. The germline gives CDR1 LGHNA, CDR2 YSLEER. V was trimmed by 0 bases and J by 5 bases, leaving 13 bases between them. CDR3 DNA sequence: TGCGCCAGCAGCCAAGAGGCGGACGGGGGGACTGAAGCTTTCTTT. As protein: CASSQEADGGTEAFF.

This clone was detected only a few times. V is TRBV4-3 and J is TRBJ2-1, with D perhaps matching TRBD1 (6 bases). Germline lookup yields CDR1 LGHNA and CDR2 YSLEER. This CDR3 is built from 16 residues. Deletions cut 0 bases from V and 3 bases from J, with 12 bases between. As DNA, the CDR3 is TGCGCCAGCAGCCAAGACCTACAGGGAAGCTACAATGAGCAGTTCTTC. It encodes CASSQDLQGSYNEQFF.

The CDR3 reads CASGTETYEQYF. CDR3 bases: TGTGCCAGCGGGACAGAAACCTACGAGCAGTACTTC. The chain joins TRBV2 to TRBJ2-7, with TRBD1 identical over 7 bases. Germline-derived CDR1 and CDR2 are SNHLY and FYNNEI. V was pared by 8 bases and J by 2 bases, with 3 bases of the junction left unmatched. The CDR3 runs to 12 residues.